One sample yielded the 21 T cell receptor beta chains listed below, sequenced in a study of blood T cell repertoires in COVID-19. Profiling relied on immunoSEQ multiplex PCR, and the TCRdb table lists in-frame clones only, not all of them. The sample shows under 200,000 clones, approximately 86% of them seen only once. The specimen sequenced was peripheral blood. The origin of the receptors is a man aged 55 to 70 with acute or convalescent COVID-19.

This chain links TRBV5-1 with TRBJ2-3; TRBD2 agrees at 8 bases. The CDR3 spans 14 residues. Germline V gene data show CDR1 as SGHRS and CDR2 as YFSETQ. V lost 6 bases and J lost 5; bases outside the gene matches: 8. In DNA, the CDR3 is TGCGCCAGCACTCGGGTAGCGGGACAAGATACGCAGTATTTT. The encoded protein is CASTRVAGQDTQYF.

V usage is TRBV7-9 and J usage is TRBJ2-1; 8 nucleotides align to TRBD2. Per the germline V gene, CDR1 is SEHNR and CDR2 is FQNEAQ (reference sequence). This CDR3 has 13 amino acids. J was trimmed by 9 bases and V by 6 bases; bases with no gene match: 7. The CDR3 nucleotides are TGTGCCAGCAGTTCAGGGACTAGTGCTGAGCAGTTCTTC. Residues: CASSSGTSAEQFF. Looking up the rest from reference TRBV7-9 and TRBJ2-1 gives the full variable domain: DTGVSQNPRHKITKRGQNVTFRCDPISEHNRLYWYRQTLGQGPEFLTYFQNEAQLEKSRLLSDRFSAERPKGSFSTLEIQRTEQGDSAMYLCASSSGTSAEQFFGPGTRLTVL.

This chain uses TRBV27 with TRBJ1-3, with D tentatively TRBD1 (6 bases). There are 14 residues in the CDR3. V lost 6 bases, J lost 4 bases, and 13 bases lay in between. The V gene's germline CDR1 is MNHEY and CDR2 SMNVEV (reference sequence). The CDR3 reads CASSSTGTGNTIYF. The CDR3 region has the DNA TGTGCCAGCAGCTCGACAGGAACCGGAAACACCATATATTTT.

The chain has TRBV5-1 and TRBJ2-1, with D perhaps matching TRBD2 (6 bases). The germline CDR1 and CDR2 sequences are SGHRS and YFSETQ. Deletions cut 4 bases from V and 0 bases from J, with 17 bases between. The CDR3 spans 17 residues. This CDR3 reads CASSGGTQAPSYNEQFF. The CDR3 DNA reads TGCGCCAGCAGCGGGGGGACGCAGGCCCCCTCCTACAATGAGCAGTTCTTC.

The rearrangement links TRBV19 to TRBJ1-6; 11 positions agree with TRBD1. Germline V CDR1 and CDR2: LNHDA, SQIVND (reference sequence). This CDR3 comprises 15 residues. With V trimmed by 6 bases and J by 9 bases, 7 bases remained unmatched. CDR3 protein: CASRTPGQGGSPLHF. As DNA, the CDR3 is TGTGCCAGTAGGACTCCGGGACAGGGGGGTTCACCCCTCCACTTT.

This clone has just a few counts. The chain recombines TRBV11-2 with TRBJ2-2, with 13 positions matching TRBD2. The V segment lost 4 bases and the J segment 7 bases; nucleotides outside the gene matches: 6. The CDR3 is made up of 16 amino acids. Germline CDR1 reads SGHAT; CDR2 reads FQNNGV. The CDR3 nucleotides read TGTGCCAGCAGCTCAAGAACTAGCGGGAGGGGCGGGGAGCTGTTTTTT. It specifies CASSSRTSGRGGELFF.

This chain links TRBV3-1 (or the pseudogene TRBV3-2) with TRBJ1-1; D may be TRBD1 (5 bases). Trimming shortened V by 0 bases and J by 11 bases, and 13 bases separated the two germline ends. This CDR3 is 13 amino acids long. Germline CDR1 and CDR2: LGHDT and YNNKEL (reference sequence). The CDR3 DNA reads TGTGCCAGCAGCCAAGAGGCAGGGTTGGGCGCTTTCTTT. Translating it yields CASSQEAGLGAFF.

The rearrangement uses TRBV20-1 and TRBJ2-7, with no clear D. This CDR3 comprises 11 residues. The V gene lost 6 bases and the J gene lost 9 bases, with 15 bases spanning the gap. Germline V lookup: CDR1 DFQATT, CDR2 SNEGSKA (reference sequence). Here the CDR3 reads CSAHGTTMQYF. The CDR3 region has the DNA TGCAGTGCCCACGGTACCACGATGCAGTACTTC.

A single count supports this clone. The chain joins TRBV7-9 to TRBJ2-3, with 7 bases identical to TRBD2. The CDR3 extends over 14 amino acids. Germline V gene sequence: CDR1 SEHNR, CDR2 FQNEAQ (reference sequence). J lost 7 bases, V lost 0 bases, and 4 bases had no gene match. CDR3 nucleotide sequence: TGTGCCAGCAGCTTAGCAGAGACTAGCAATACGCAGTATTTT. The encoded protein is CASSLAETSNTQYF.

Only one count was recorded for this clone. V and J are TRBV24-1 and TRBJ2-1; D not resolved. Per germline, CDR1 KGHDR and CDR2 SFDVKD. V was pared by 5 bases and J by 2 bases, with 6 bases between. The CDR3 extends over 13 amino acids. CDR3 residues: CATSGSAYNEQFF. In DNA, the CDR3 is TGTGCCACCAGTGGGTCGGCCTACAATGAGCAGTTCTTC.

This rearrangement joins TRBV5-6 to TRBJ2-5, with 7 bases that match TRBD1. Germline V gene lookup returns CDR1 SGHDT and CDR2 YYEEEE. The junction had 5 bases not matched to a gene; V was cut back by 4 bases and J by 2 bases. The CDR3 loop spans 14 amino acids. The CDR3 is CASSPGQPQETQYF. CDR3 nucleotides: TGTGCCAGCAGCCCGGGACAGCCACAAGAGACCCAGTACTTC.

The chain has TRBV5-4 and TRBJ2-1, with D perhaps matching TRBD1 (6 bases). CDR3 length: 16 residues. Per the germline V gene, CDR1 is SGHNT and CDR2 is YYREEE (reference sequence). The V and J ends lost 0 bases and 0 bases respectively, with 10 bases between them. For the CDR3, the DNA is TGTGCCAGCAGCTTGGCGAGGGGGAGCTCCTACAATGAGCAGTTCTTC. Amino acid sequence: CASSLARGSSYNEQFF.

The V and J genes are TRBV27 and TRBJ1-2; D might be TRBD1 (6 bases). The germline gives CDR1 MNHEY, CDR2 SMNVEV (reference sequence). The CDR3 loop spans 15 amino acids. The V end lost 8 bases, the J end lost 0 bases, and 16 bases lay between the germline ends. CDR3 nucleotide sequence: TGTGCCAGCGCCCTTAACAGGGACGCTAACTATGGCTACACCTTC. Protein product: CASALNRDANYGYTF.

The chain couples TRBV5-5 to TRBJ2-5; the match to TRBD2 covers 13 bases. The germline CDR1 and CDR2 sequences are SGHKS and YYEKEE (reference sequence). The CDR3 sequence is 15 residues long. The J segment lost 7 bases and the V segment lost 0 bases, leaving 3 bases of the junction unmatched. In nucleotides, the CDR3 is TGTGCCAGCAGCTTGGTCGGGACTAGCGGGGCGACCCAGTACTTC. Translated, it gives CASSLVGTSGATQYF.

This clone was recorded once. V usage is TRBV4-1 and J usage is TRBJ1-4; D is perhaps TRBD1 (6 bases). CDR3 size: 12 residues. The germline V and J ends were trimmed by 8 bases and 7 bases, with 11 bases remaining between them. Germline values: CDR1 MGHRA, CDR2 YSYEKL. This CDR3 is CASSLGGEKLFF. The CDR3 nucleotides are TGCGCCAGCTCTTTAGGGGGTGAAAAACTGTTTTTT.

The gene calls are TRBV6-5 and TRBJ1-4; D is uncertain. The CDR3 consists of 16 residues. Germline V lookup: CDR1 MNHEY, CDR2 SVGAGI. Trimming stripped 0 bases from V and 6 bases from J, with 14 bases between. CDR3 nucleotides: TGTGCCAGCAGTTACTCCGGGAGGAGTGGGGATGAAAAACTGTTTTTT. Its translation is CASSYSGRSGDEKLFF.

This chain connects TRBV5-1 to TRBJ2-3; a possible D gene is TRBD2 (6 bases). This CDR3 has 15 residues. V lost 6 bases, J lost 3 bases, and 17 bases lay in between. Germline CDR1 reads SGHRS; CDR2 reads YFSETQ. The CDR3 loop reads CASISTGEKTDTQYF. The CDR3 bases are TGCGCCAGCATATCCACGGGAGAGAAGACAGATACGCAGTATTTT.

This clone was seen a single time. The rearrangement joins TRBV3-1 (or the pseudogene TRBV3-2) to TRBJ1-1, with 10 bases identical to TRBD1. The CDR3 is 15 amino acids. Per the germline V gene, CDR1 is LGHDT and CDR2 is YNNKEL (reference sequence). J gave up 4 bases and V 3 bases, and 5 bases lay outside the gene matches. CDR3 nucleotides: TGTGCCAGCAGCCAGCCGGACAGGGGGACCACTGAAGCTTTCTTT. It encodes CASSQPDRGTTEAFF.

V is TRBV6-5 and J is TRBJ2-1; D might be TRBD1 (6 bases). V was cut by 6 bases and J by 1 base, with 13 bases left in between. The CDR3 has 15 residues. CDR1 is MNHEY and CDR2 is SVGAGI in the germline V gene. The DNA for the CDR3 is TGTGCCAGCAGACAGGGTAGAGGATCCTACAATGAGCAGTTCTTC. Translation gives CASRQGRGSYNEQFF.

The rearrangement uses TRBV28 and TRBJ2-7, with TRBD2 matching over 10 bases. The CDR3 has 15 amino acids. Trimming at V came to 4 bases and at J to 3 bases, leaving 6 bases not matched to a gene. Germline V lookup: CDR1 MDHEN, CDR2 SYDVKM. The CDR3 spells CASSSLAGVIYEQYF. CDR3 DNA sequence: TGTGCCAGCAGTTCTCTAGCGGGAGTTATCTACGAGCAGTACTTC.

To note about this clone: At the DNA level, this CDR3 is encoded by other sequences in the same sample as well. The chain joins TRBV9 to TRBJ1-2, with 11 bases aligning to TRBD1. V was pared by 3 bases and J by 1 base, with 2 bases of the junction left unmatched. The CDR3 consists of 15 residues. From germline, CDR1 is SGDLS and CDR2 YYNGEE. This chain's CDR3 is CASSAGTGGNYGYTF. The CDR3, as DNA: TGTGCCAGCAGCGCGGGGACAGGGGGTAACTATGGCTACACCTTC. Drawing the rest from reference TRBV9 and TRBJ1-2, the complete variable domain is DSGVTQTPKHLITATGQRVTLRCSPRSGDLSVYWYQQSLDQGLQFLIQYYNGEERAKGNILERFSAQQFPDLHSELNLSSLELGDSALYFCASSAGTGGNYGYTFGSGTRLTVV.